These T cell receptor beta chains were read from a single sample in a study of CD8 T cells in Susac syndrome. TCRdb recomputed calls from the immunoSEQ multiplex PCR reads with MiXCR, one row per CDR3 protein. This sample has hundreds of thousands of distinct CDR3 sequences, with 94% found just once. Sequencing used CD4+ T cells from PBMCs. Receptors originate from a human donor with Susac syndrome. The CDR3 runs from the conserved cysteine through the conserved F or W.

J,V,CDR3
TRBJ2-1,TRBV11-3,CASSLGGVNNEQFF
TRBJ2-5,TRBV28,CASNIAGSQETQYF
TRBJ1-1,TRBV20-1,CSARDAKNTEAFF
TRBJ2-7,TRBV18,CASSPGQIRYF
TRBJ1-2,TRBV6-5,CASSRQGLYGYTF
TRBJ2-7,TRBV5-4,CASSAGQGTSYEQYF
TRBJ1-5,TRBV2,CASTPDGSNQPQHF
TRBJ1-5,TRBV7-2,CASSLDGVLGQPQHF
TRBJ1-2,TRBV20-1,CSARQDNYGYTF
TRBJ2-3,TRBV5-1,CASSLGLSNTDTQYF
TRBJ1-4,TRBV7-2,CASSSGQDRNEKLFF
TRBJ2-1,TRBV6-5,CASSYGLAGGRYNEQFF
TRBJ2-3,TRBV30,CAWSVNGGDTQYF
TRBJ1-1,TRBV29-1,CSAQVLNTEAFF
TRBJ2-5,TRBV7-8,CASSLVLQGGTQYF
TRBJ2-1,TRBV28,CASSPAGYNEQFF
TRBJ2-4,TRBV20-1,CSASDPRRGRENIQYF
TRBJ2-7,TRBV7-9,CASSFTPPGTGLPPEQYF
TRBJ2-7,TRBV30,CAWSSKGRVVNEQYF
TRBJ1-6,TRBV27,CASSPQRSPLHF
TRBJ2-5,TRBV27,CASRASGQETQYF
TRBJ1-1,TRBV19,CASRRGSTEAFF
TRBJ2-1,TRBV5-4,CASSLGRDRAYNEQFF
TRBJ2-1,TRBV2,CASIPRGNSYNEQFF
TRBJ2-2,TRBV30,CAWSVWRDRTGELFF
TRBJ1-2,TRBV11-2,CASSPGALSPYGYTF
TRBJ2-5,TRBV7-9,CASSRGGSSSYQETQYF
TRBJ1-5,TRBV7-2,CASSARGSNQPQHF
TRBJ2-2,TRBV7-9,CASSLRRNTGELFF
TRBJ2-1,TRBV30,CAWSASGSAYNEQFF
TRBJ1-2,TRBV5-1,CASSLGSTTANYGYTF
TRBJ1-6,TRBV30,CAWSVLRGGNSPLHF
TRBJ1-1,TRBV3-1,CASSPGGDVGTEAFF
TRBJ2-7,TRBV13,CASSRTAGQGNYEQYF
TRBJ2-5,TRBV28,CASSENGQGRETQYF
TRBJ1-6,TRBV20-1,CSARGGELDSPLHF
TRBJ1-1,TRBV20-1,CSASPRGEEAFF
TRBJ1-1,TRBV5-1,CASSLEPGGVNTEAFF
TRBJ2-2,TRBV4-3,CASSPRTSLYTGELFF
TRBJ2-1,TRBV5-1,CASSLEGSEQFF
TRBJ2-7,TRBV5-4,CASSLGQGALYEQYF
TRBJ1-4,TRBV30,CAWRAGQGHKLFF
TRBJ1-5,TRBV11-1,CASSLGVGQPQHF
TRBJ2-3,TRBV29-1,CSGKLTGGPRTDTQYF
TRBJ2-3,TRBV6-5,CASSYTSRTDTQYF
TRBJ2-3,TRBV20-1,CSAISGASTDTQYF
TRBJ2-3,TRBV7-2,CASSLGGTSSTDTQYF
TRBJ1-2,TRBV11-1,CASSEGPEGYTF
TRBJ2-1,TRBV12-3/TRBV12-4,CASRPERGGHNEQFF
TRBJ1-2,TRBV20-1,CSASKGGVSTNYGYTF
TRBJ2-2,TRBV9,CASSVGGGSTGELFF
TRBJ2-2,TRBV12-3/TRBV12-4,CASSGGQGDTGELFF
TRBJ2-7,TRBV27,CASSLYQELGSEQYF
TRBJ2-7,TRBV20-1,CSARPGQGDYEQYF
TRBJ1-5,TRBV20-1,CSARMSGGRNQPQHF